This T cell receptor (beta chain) was documented in a study of blood T cell repertoires in COVID-19. The wider study: PBMCs, B-cell-depleted T cells, or T cells were the source of the cDNA or gDNA that made up the material.

Sequenced by immunoSEQ multiplex PCR; TCRdb stores in-frame clones only, minus some. Of roughly 150,000 clones in the sample, 85% were seen once. Germline trimming cut 2 bases from V and 4 bases from J; bases unmatched to any gene: 9. Germline V gene lookup returns CDR1 SGHRS and CDR2 YFSETQ. The CDR3 contains 18 residues. This sequence joins TRBV5-1 and TRBJ2-3; 14 nucleotides line up with TRBD2. This receptor was obtained from a woman in her thirties or forties who had recovered from COVID-19. Specimen: PBMCs or T cells enriched from blood (not recorded which). The CDR3 is CASSLREGLAGVADTQYF. The CDR3 DNA follows: TGCGCCAGCAGCTTAAGGGAGGGACTAGCGGGGGTTGCAGATACGCAGTATTTT.